This record covers a single T cell receptor (delta chain). Its antigen is unidentified. TCRdb's entry gives the protein of a much larger clone, which mismatches this DNA's translation at residue 20, likely from a read error; the protein reported here is translated from the DNA. TCRdb re-called clones from the multiplex PCR reads via CATT. Among around 52,000 delta-chain clones listed, roughly 1.8% were seen once. This sample was included in a study of γδ T cells in repeated Plasmodium falciparum infection. About the research overall: Malian samples came from no-transmission periods or across acute febrile malaria episodes. Study-level findings and limits: The Malian cohort came from a small rural village of predominantly one ethnic group. Many TCRgamma sequences overlapped between individuals in stable Vgamma9/Vdelta2+ repertoires.

Flow sorting of PBMC yielded separate Vgamma9/Vdelta2+ and Vdelta2-negative gammadelta T cell populations for bulk repertoire analysis. CDR1 and CDR2 from the germline V gene are TSWWSYY and QGS. This CDR3 comprises 21 residues. The sample was gamma-delta T cells from blood. No J gene was called, and the V gene is TRDV1; the table's D call of TRDD3 was not tested on the DNA. The receptor was isolated from a pool of human donors (malaria-infected and uninfected, not separated). This CDR3 is CALGEHLAGTGGSLYTDKLTF. CDR3 bases: TGTGCTCTTGGGGAACACCTCGCGGGCACTGGGGGATCCCTGTACACCGATAAACTCACCTTT.